This T cell receptor beta chain was identified in a study of CD8 T cells in ankylosing spondylitis (dated by TCRdb to the late 2010s). In the study overall: The study set out to find disease-linked TCR variants by profiling T cell receptor beta repertoires in ankylosing spondylitis patients and healthy donors. Peripheral blood samples were taken, and synovial fluid was additionally collected from ankylosing spondylitis patients. The full study cohort was made up of approximately 24 ankylosing spondylitis patients and 108 healthy donors. Findings and caveats that apply to the study as a whole: Some of the motif variants had been reported before in the synovial fluid and blood of reactive arthritis patients, a finding that suggests common disease-initiation mechanisms. A TCR beta motif made up of several highly homologous amino acid variants appeared to be characteristic of blood from ankylosing spondylitis patients. Significant enrichment of the disease-linked clones was reported in matched synovial fluid samples from ankylosing spondylitis patients. The disease-linked clones showed a CD8+ phenotype and occurred at relatively low frequencies in peripheral blood.

CDR1 and CDR2 were assigned from the germline V gene as SGDLS and YYNGEE. The CDR3 numbers 15 residues from cysteine through phenylalanine. Solely the CDR3 DNA is kept, with 45 bases framed from the first base. Between the V and J ends, shortened by 0 bases and 5 bases respectively, the junction contains 13 bases. This clonotype has only a few counts. Which antigen it targets is not known. Base-call qualities are not available, and no considerably larger clone is one nucleotide away. Sequencing took place on an Illumina HiSeq 2500. TCR beta libraries were prepared by quantitative 5'-RACE with molecular barcodes. Per the source publication's procedure: A new computational method based on a probabilistic model of VDJ rearrangement was used to identify disease-linked TCR variants. TCRdb trimmed the raw reads at Q25, called clones with MiXCR and kept productive beta chains. CDR3 protein duplicates are merged, each entry listing the most common genes and DNA. The V and J calls and clone size come from TCRdb's table, not from the authors' own analysis. Within this sample are under 850,000 distinct CDR3 sequences, with around 20% of them counted one time only. 19% of the sample rests with the top ten.

Input material: blood, either unsorted or a sorted T cell fraction (not recorded which). Recombination joined TRBV9 with TRBJ2-3; the D region is possibly TRBD1 or TRBD2, each matching across 6 bases. The sequence came from a male donor with ankylosing spondylitis. CDR3 protein: CASSVAARGGDTQYF. Here is the DNA: TGTGCCAGCAGCGTAGCGGCCAGGGGAGGAGATACGCAGTATTTT.